The entry below describes one T cell receptor (beta chain). Its specificity is not known. This sample was included in a study of OX40 agonist ivuxolimab in advanced cancers. About the study: Administration of intravenous ivuxolimab to patients occurred every 2 weeks at 0.01 to 10 mg/kg. Partial responses were achieved by three patients, of whom one had hepatocellular carcinoma and two had cutaneous melanoma. Patients with prior anti-PD-1, anti-PD-L1 or anti-CTLA-4 therapy were eligible; about 40% had some.

V lost 5 bases to trimming and J lost 0 bases, with 9 bases between them. This CDR3 comprises 14 residues. The V gene's germline CDR1 is SGHTA and CDR2 FQGNSA. Study outcomes and limitations: Some of the lowest clonal expansion was seen in partial responders at 0.1-3.0 mg/kg.

Using immunoSEQ multiplex PCR, the repertoire was profiled, and TCRdb retains in-frame clones only, with some absent. The sample holds 100,000 or so clones; roughly nine tenths are singletons and the top ten take 0.7% to 0.95%. This chain uses TRBV7-2 with TRBJ2-3; D is unresolved. The material sequenced was CD4+ or CD8+ T cells sorted from blood, taken in a trial of the OX40 agonist ivuxolimab. This sequence originates from an adult with an advanced solid tumor such as melanoma, head and neck, liver or kidney cancer. CDR3 DNA sequence: TGTGCCAGCAGCACCCCGCCTAGCACAGATACGCAGTATTTT. Its translation: CASSTPPSTDTQYF.